The rows below give T cell receptor beta chains drawn from one sample of a study of control samples from healthy donors and cancer patients. Produced via immunoSEQ multiplex PCR; TCRdb's table is partial and in-frame only. Among 200,000 to 250,000 clones listed, around 94% were seen once. Input material: blood. Receptors originate from a man between 45 and 60 years old in good health. Both conserved end residues are part of each CDR3. D genes are given only for firm matches. The size of a clone is reported for some rows only, either as once, few or many, or as a class for expanded clones.

>NA|TRBJ2-7|TRBV21-1|NA
CASSEEYEQYF
TGTGCCAGCAGCGAAGAGTACGAGCAGTACTTC
>NA|TRBJ2-7|TRBV5-5|TRBD2
CASSLAGSLSYEQYF
TGTGCCAGCAGCTTAGCGGGGTCCCTCTCCTACGAGCAGTACTTC
>NA|TRBJ1-4|TRBV2|TRBD1
CASSAMGQGGEKLFF
TGTGCCAGCAGCGCTATGGGACAGGGCGGGGAAAAACTGTTTTTT
>NA|TRBJ1-2|TRBV28|NA
CASTWGGLYGYTF
TGTGCCAGCACCTGGGGGGGGTTGTATGGCTACACCTTC
>NA|TRBJ2-7|TRBV29-1|NA
CSVRPGSYEQYF
TGCAGCGTCCGACCCGGCAGCTACGAGCAGTACTTC
>NA|TRBJ2-2|TRBV25-1|NA
CASSETRQGTGELFF
TGTGCCAGCAGTGAGACTCGTCAGGGCACCGGGGAGCTGTTTTTT
>NA|TRBJ1-3|TRBV9|TRBD1
CASSATGGGNTIYF
TGTGCCAGCAGCGCAACAGGGGGCGGAAACACCATATATTTT
>NA|TRBJ2-3|TRBV9|NA
CASSLRTYSVEDTQYF
TGTGCCAGCAGCCTGAGGACGTATTCCGTTGAGGATACGCAGTATTTT
>NA|TRBJ1-3|TRBV7-2|TRBD1
CASSSEGASGNTIYF
TGTGCCAGCAGCTCGGAGGGGGCCTCTGGAAACACCATATATTTT
>NA|TRBJ2-1|TRBV5-4|NA
CASSLVNNEQFF
TGTGCCAGCAGCTTGGTGAACAATGAGCAGTTCTTC
>NA|TRBJ1-2|TRBV7-8|NA
CASSSEVSEIYGYTF
TGTGCCAGCAGCTCGGAAGTCTCAGAAATCTATGGCTACACCTTC
>NA|TRBJ2-2|TRBV2|TRBD1
CASSQGQAGELFF
TGTGCCAGCAGCCAAGGACAGGCCGGGGAGCTGTTTTTT
>NA|TRBJ1-1|TRBV28|TRBD1
CASSLEGAGYHTEAFF
TGTGCCAGCAGTTTGGAGGGGGCCGGATACCACACTGAAGCTTTCTTT
>NA|TRBJ1-2|TRBV7-8|TRBD1
CASSFSGTGEPYGYTF
TGTGCCAGCAGCTTTAGCGGGACAGGGGAGCCCTATGGCTACACCTTC
>NA|TRBJ1-5|TRBV30|TRBD1
CAWSLTGGPQHF
TGTGCCTGGAGTCTCACAGGGGGACCCCAGCATTTT
>NA|TRBJ1-1|TRBV3-1/TRBV3-2|NA
CASSPRFSGRRNTEAFF
TGTGCCAGCAGCCCCCGGTTCTCAGGCAGGCGGAACACTGAAGCTTTCTTT
>once|TRBJ1-1|TRBV14|NA
CASSLRGGRTEAFF
TGTGCCAGCAGCCTACGGGGCGGTCGGACTGAAGCTTTCTTT
>NA|TRBJ1-6|TRBV11-2|NA
CASSPYASAYSPLHF
TGTGCCAGCAGCCCCTACGCTTCAGCCTATTCACCCCTCCACTTT
>NA|TRBJ1-3|TRBV18|NA
CASSRGSDTIYF
TGTGCCAGCTCACGGGGGTCCGACACCATATATTTT
>NA|TRBJ1-5|TRBV30|NA
CAWAVQGGNQPQHF
TGTGCCTGGGCCGTACAGGGAGGCAATCAGCCCCAGCATTTT
>NA|TRBJ1-2|TRBV28|TRBD1
CASSLAGTGYGGYTF
TGTGCCAGCAGTTTAGCCGGGACAGGGTATGGTGGCTACACCTTC
>NA|TRBJ2-7|TRBV7-2|NA
CASSLSRNSYEQYF
TGTGCCAGCAGCTTAAGTCGGAACTCCTACGAGCAGTACTTC
>once|TRBJ1-4|TRBV5-1|TRBD1
CASSLQGVHGEKLFF
TGCGCCAGCAGCTTACAGGGGGTTCACGGTGAAAAACTGTTTTTT
>NA|TRBJ1-5|TRBV19|TRBD1
CASRPTGGNQPQHF
TGTGCCAGTAGACCCACAGGGGGCAATCAGCCCCAGCATTTT
>NA|TRBJ1-1|TRBV6-4|NA
CASSQGRGTEAFF
TGTGCCAGCAGCCAGGGAAGGGGCACTGAAGCTTTCTTT
>NA|TRBJ2-7|TRBV6-5|TRBD1
CASNQGALMDEQYF
TGTGCCAGCAACCAGGGGGCGCTTATGGACGAGCAGTACTTC
>NA|TRBJ2-2|TRBV9|TRBD2
CASTKRGAGENTGELFF
TGTGCCAGCACAAAACGAGGGGCGGGGGAGAACACCGGGGAGCTGTTTTTT
>NA|TRBJ2-5|TRBV5-4|NA
CASSRTNRDNQETQYF
TGTGCCAGCAGCCGAACCAACCGGGACAACCAAGAGACCCAGTACTTC
>NA|TRBJ2-2|TRBV30|TRBD1
CACVPGQGNQGTGELFF
TGTGCCTGCGTCCCGGGACAGGGGAATCAGGGCACCGGGGAGCTGTTTTTT
>NA|TRBJ1-6|TRBV3-1/TRBV3-2|TRBD1
CASSSRDRGKNSPLHF
TGTGCCAGCAGCAGCCGGGACAGGGGGAAAAATTCACCCCTCCACTTT
>NA|TRBJ1-2|TRBV5-1|TRBD1
CASSFQGANGYTF
TGCGCCAGCAGCTTCCAGGGGGCAAATGGCTACACCTTC
>NA|TRBJ2-3|TRBV6-2/TRBV6-3|TRBD2
CASSFPSGAFTDTQYF
TGTGCCAGCAGTTTCCCTAGCGGGGCCTTCACAGATACGCAGTATTTT
>once|TRBJ1-4|TRBV7-9|NA
CASSLSGLRGNEKLFF
TGTGCCAGCAGCTTATCGGGCCTGCGGGGTAATGAAAAACTGTTTTTT
>NA|TRBJ2-3|TRBV5-5|NA
CASSINQGRDTQYF
TGTGCCAGCAGCATCAATCAGGGAAGGGATACGCAGTATTTT
>NA|TRBJ1-5|TRBV6-9|NA
CASSYLTRKGGIQPQHF
TGTGCCAGCAGTTATTTGACCCGGAAGGGTGGAATTCAGCCCCAGCATTTT
>NA|TRBJ2-2|TRBV5-1|NA
CASSLYNTGELFF
TGCGCCAGCAGCTTATACAACACCGGGGAGCTGTTTTTT
>once|TRBJ1-2|TRBV7-9|TRBD1
CASSRGLDGQGGKGYTF
TGTGCCAGCAGCCGGGGGCTAGACGGACAGGGAGGGAAAGGCTACACCTTC
>once|TRBJ1-2|TRBV7-9|TRBD1
CASSLASGQGKDGYTF
TGTGCCAGCAGCTTAGCGTCAGGACAGGGAAAAGATGGCTACACCTTC
>NA|TRBJ1-6|TRBV3-1/TRBV3-2|NA
CASSQGDALHF
TGTGCCAGCAGCCAAGGGGACGCCCTCCACTTT
>NA|TRBJ2-7|TRBV6-2/TRBV6-3|NA
CASSYSRGGEQYF
TGTGCCAGCAGTTACTCTCGGGGAGGCGAGCAGTACTTC
>NA|TRBJ1-2|TRBV5-5|TRBD1
CASSTPVGTGHYGYTF
TGTGCCAGCAGCACACCTGTCGGGACAGGGCATTATGGCTACACCTTC
>NA|TRBJ1-1|TRBV30|NA
CAWATLGPEAFF
TGTGCCTGGGCCACCCTAGGGCCTGAAGCTTTCTTT
>NA|TRBJ2-5|TRBV5-1|TRBD1
CASRDIPTGAGETQYF
TGCGCCAGCAGAGACATTCCGACAGGGGCGGGGGAGACCCAGTACTTC
>NA|TRBJ2-7|TRBV5-1|NA
CASSPPNGGDEQYF
TGCGCCAGCAGCCCCCCCAACGGGGGAGACGAGCAGTACTTC
>NA|TRBJ2-2|TRBV19|NA
CASTGREDTGELFF
TGTGCCAGTACGGGCAGGGAGGACACCGGGGAGCTGTTTTTT
>NA|TRBJ2-2|TRBV6-4|NA
CASSEQGGAGELFF
TGTGCCAGCAGTGAACAGGGAGGGGCCGGGGAGCTGTTTTTT
>NA|TRBJ2-1|TRBV5-4|NA
CASSLRLAQSYNEQFF
TGTGCCAGCAGCTTGCGCCTAGCGCAGAGCTACAATGAGCAGTTCTTC
>NA|TRBJ1-2|TRBV19|NA
CASSTWKGGGADGYTF
TGTGCCAGTAGCACCTGGAAGGGAGGGGGTGCGGATGGCTACACCTTC
>few|TRBJ2-3|TRBV10-1|NA
CASSGWGDGTDTQYF
TGCGCCAGCAGTGGCTGGGGGGACGGCACAGATACGCAGTATTTT
>NA|TRBJ1-4|TRBV28|NA
CASSLVATNEKLFF
TGTGCCAGCAGTTTGGTTGCAACTAATGAAAAACTGTTTTTT
>NA|TRBJ1-3|TRBV7-9|TRBD1
CASSLQGGLGNTIYF
TGTGCCAGCAGCTTACAGGGGGGACTCGGAAACACCATATATTTT
>once|TRBJ2-2|TRBV7-7|NA
CASSLSRGNTGELFF
TGTGCCAGCAGCTTAAGCAGGGGAAACACCGGGGAGCTGTTTTTT
>NA|TRBJ1-3|TRBV6-5|NA
CASWGAVVSGNTIYF
TGTGCCAGCTGGGGTGCGGTAGTCTCTGGAAACACCATATATTTT
>NA|TRBJ1-1|TRBV7-2|NA
CASSKTYVEAFF
TGTGCCAGCAGCAAGACCTACGTGGAAGCTTTCTTT
>NA|TRBJ2-2|TRBV7-2|NA
CASSLLRTTGELFF
TGTGCCAGCAGCTTGTTGCGAACCACCGGGGAGCTGTTTTTT
>NA|TRBJ2-1|TRBV5-6|TRBD1
CASSLRDRYNEQFF
TGTGCCAGCAGTTTGAGGGACAGATACAATGAGCAGTTCTTC
>NA|TRBJ1-1|TRBV3-1/TRBV3-2|TRBD1
CATSIQQGLVNTEAFF
TGTGCCACCTCTATTCAACAGGGGTTGGTGAACACTGAAGCTTTCTTT
>NA|TRBJ2-1|TRBV7-9|NA
CASSPLGTTYNEQFF
TGTGCCAGCAGCCCCCTAGGGACCACCTACAATGAGCAGTTCTTC
>NA|TRBJ2-1|TRBV7-2|NA
CASSLAGGPWDEQFF
TGTGCCAGCAGCTTAGCGGGGGGGCCCTGGGATGAGCAGTTCTTC
>NA|TRBJ1-5|TRBV28|TRBD1
CASSTDREQHF
TGTGCCAGCAGTACCGACAGGGAACAGCATTTT